This T cell receptor (beta chain) was identified in a study of cytomegalovirus exposure and HLA in healthy donors. Each donor was healthy, and each was a bone marrow donor. In the PCR, 60 Vbeta and 13 Jbeta primers were used. Only in-frame clones appear in the TCRdb table, and some are missing; sequencing was by immunoSEQ multiplex PCR. The table has about 97,000 clones, 73% seen once. Findings and caveats of the study: The study assumed roughly uniform donor sequencing depth for presence/absence analyses. A prior analysis recorded that most TCR beta V segments were productive about 87% or about 30% of the time. With later analysis, a missense DCLRE1C variant became linked to TCR beta V- and J-gene trimming.

Of note for this clone: The target antigen is unknown.

CDR1 and CDR2 from the germline V gene are SNHLY and FYNNEI. With V trimmed by 3 bases and J by 6 bases, 6 bases remained unmatched. This CDR3 is built from 14 residues. Input material: PBMCs. The chain has TRBV2 and TRBJ2-7; 9 positions agree with TRBD1. The receptor comes from a man between 35 and 55 years old in good health and CMV-seronegative. This CDR3 is CASSEDRGPSEQYF. The CDR3 DNA reads TGTGCCAGCAGTGAGGACAGGGGACCGTCCGAGCAGTACTTC.